This entry lists 10 T cell receptor beta chains sequenced from one sample in a study of Ad26.COV2.S vaccination and SARS-CoV-2 variants (dated by TCRdb to 2020 to 2022). The treatment or condition label, as the study defines it: some 20 received Ad26.COV2.S at low or high dose, single or two shots; about five received placebo; per-sample allocation not given. Repertoires of vaccine and placebo recipients were sequenced from samples collected on day 63 after the first injection. The method was the immunoSEQ multiplex PCR assay. TCRdb obtained this table from immuneACCESS and retained in-frame rearrangements with V and J assigned. These tables miss some clones; where compared with another copy, unresolved V genes account for less than half of the shortfall, and the remainder is unexplained. In all, the sample holds approximately 450,000 clones, and around 90% of those were seen once. 12% of the sample lies in the top ten.

The sample in question was peripheral blood, obtained in a trial of Ad26.COV2.S vaccine versus placebo. These receptors were collected from a person between 18 and 65 years old who received the Ad26.COV2.S COVID-19 vaccine or a placebo.

The chain employs TRBV24-1 and TRBJ1-5; D is unclear. Trimming shortened V by 4 bases and J by 3 bases, and 12 bases separated the two germline ends. Germline V gives CDR1 KGHDR, CDR2 SFDVKD. This CDR3 is built from 15 residues. In DNA, the CDR3 is TGTGCCACCAGTGACAATACAGAACCCAATCAGCCCCAGCATTTT. Its translation is CATSDNTEPNQPQHF.

The rearrangement uses TRBV5-4 and TRBJ2-7; the D is unclear. Trimming took 0 bases from V and 7 from J, leaving 11 bases between them. CDR1 and CDR2 (germline): SGHNT, YYREEE (reference sequence). The length of the CDR3 is 13 residues. The DNA for the CDR3 is TGTGCCAGCAGCTTGGGGGTTATGGGGGAGCAGTACTTC. Translation: CASSLGVMGEQYF.

The gene calls are TRBV6-5 and TRBJ2-5; 8 bases are a match to TRBD2. The germline gives CDR1 MNHEY, CDR2 SVGAGI. V lost 6 bases to trimming and J lost 5 bases; unmatched junction nucleotides: 8. CDR3 length: 14 residues. The CDR3 region has the DNA TGTGCCAGCAGGGAGCGGGAGAGAGGGGAGACCCAGTACTTC. Its translation: CASRERERGETQYF.

This clone appeared a few times. The J gene is TRBJ2-7, the V gene TRBV7-9; no clear D gene. The CDR3 has 13 residues. Trimming shortened V by 6 bases and J by 2 bases, and 11 bases separated the two germline ends. From germline, CDR1 is SEHNR and CDR2 FQNEAQ (reference sequence). CDR3 in amino acids: CASSTHFTYEQYF. CDR3 DNA sequence: TGTGCCAGCAGTACACACTTCACCTACGAGCAGTACTTC.

The J gene is TRBJ1-3, the V gene TRBV12-1. TRBV12-1 has pseudogene status. The CDR3 loop spans 13 amino acids. CDR3 residues: CALVGFSGNTIYF. CDR3 DNA sequence: TGTGCCCTTGTGGGGTTCTCTGGAAACACCATATATTTT.

V gene TRBV5-1 combines with J gene TRBJ2-3, with D unclear. Per germline, CDR1 SGHRS and CDR2 YFSETQ. The V and J ends lost 0 bases and 4 bases respectively, with 15 bases between them. The length of the CDR3 is 16 residues. The CDR3 protein is CASSLAVVIQADTQYF. CDR3 nucleotides: TGCGCCAGCAGCTTGGCCGTAGTAATTCAAGCAGATACGCAGTATTTT.

This rearrangement joins TRBV2 to TRBJ2-7, with TRBD1 matching over 9 bases. Germline loops: CDR1 SNHLY, CDR2 FYNNEI. The CDR3 sequence is 14 residues long. Trimming at V came to 7 bases and at J to 3 bases, leaving 7 bases not matched to a gene. DNA for the CDR3: TGTGCCAGCAAGGAACAGGGGGCCTTCTACGAGCAGTACTTC. Its translation: CASKEQGAFYEQYF.

V is TRBV5-1 and J is TRBJ2-1; 7 bases align to TRBD1. This CDR3 region has 14 residues. The germline V gene encodes CDR1 SGHRS and CDR2 YFSETQ. The V and J ends lost 5 bases and 4 bases, in that order; junction bases with no gene match: 6. Written as DNA, the CDR3 is TGCGCCAGCAGTAAGGACAGGACTTACAATGAGCAGTTCTTC. It specifies CASSKDRTYNEQFF. Using reference TRBV5-1 and TRBJ2-1 for the parts outside the CDR3, the full variable domain is KAGVTQTPRYLIKTRGQQVTLSCSPISGHRSVSWYQQTPGQGLQFLFEYFSETQRNKGNFPGRFSGRQFSNSRSEMNVSTLELGDSALYLCASSKDRTYNEQFFGPGTRLTVL.

V usage is TRBV28 and J usage is TRBJ2-7; D not certain. The V end was cut by 6 bases, the J end by 5 bases, with 11 bases between. CDR1 and CDR2 from the germline V gene are MDHEN and SYDVKM. This CDR3 comprises 12 residues. CDR3 sequence (DNA): TGTGCCAGCAGCTTAACAAGAGACGAGCAGTACTTC. Translated: CASSLTRDEQYF.

The chain carries TRBV6-4 and TRBJ2-1; no firm D call. CDR3 length: 15 residues. Trimming pared 1 base from V and 8 bases from J, leaving 15 bases between. CDR1 and CDR2 from the germline V gene are MRHNA and SNTAGT. In DNA form, the CDR3 reads TGTGCCAGCAGTGACTATCCGCGATCTGGGGATGAGCAGTTCTTC. It yields the protein CASSDYPRSGDEQFF.